The sequence of this TCR beta chain was determined in a study of cytomegalovirus exposure and HLA in healthy donors. Study-level findings and limits: For TCR beta chains, V- and J-gene trimming was later linked to a missense DCLRE1C variant.

With respect to this clone: What it binds is unknown.

It was with 60 Vbeta and 13 Jbeta primers that the PCR ran. Clones were sequenced by immunoSEQ multiplex PCR, and TCRdb holds only the in-frame ones, with some missing. The sample yields about 140,000 clones, approximately 82% seen once. Germline-derived CDR1 and CDR2 are MDHEN and SYDVKM. This CDR3 region has 13 residues. Deletions cut 2 bases from V and 2 bases from J, with 5 bases between. The receptor was isolated from a man aged 25 to 45 in good health and CMV-seropositive. The sample taken for sequencing was PBMCs. The chain has TRBV28 and TRBJ2-3; D not certain. The CDR3 is CASSLLITDTQYF. CDR3 in DNA: TGTGCCAGCAGTTTACTTATCACAGATACGCAGTATTTT.